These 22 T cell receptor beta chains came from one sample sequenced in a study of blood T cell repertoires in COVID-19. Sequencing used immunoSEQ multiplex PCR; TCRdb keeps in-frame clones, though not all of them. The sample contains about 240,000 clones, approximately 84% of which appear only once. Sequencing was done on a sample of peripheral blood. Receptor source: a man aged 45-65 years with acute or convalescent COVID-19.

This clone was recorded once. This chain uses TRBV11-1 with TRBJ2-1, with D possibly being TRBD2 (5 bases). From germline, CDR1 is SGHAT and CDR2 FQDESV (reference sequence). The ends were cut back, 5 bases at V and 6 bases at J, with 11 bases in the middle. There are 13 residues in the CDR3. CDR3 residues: CASSTGLVNEQFF. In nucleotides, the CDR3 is TGTGCCAGCAGCACCGGACTGGTCAATGAGCAGTTCTTC.

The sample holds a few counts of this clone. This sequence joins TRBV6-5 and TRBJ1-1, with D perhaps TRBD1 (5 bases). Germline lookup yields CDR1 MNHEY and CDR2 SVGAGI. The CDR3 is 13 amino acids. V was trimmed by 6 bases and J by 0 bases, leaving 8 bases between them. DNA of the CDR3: TGTGCCAGCAGCAGGGCCTTGAACACTGAAGCTTTCTTT. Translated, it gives CASSRALNTEAFF.

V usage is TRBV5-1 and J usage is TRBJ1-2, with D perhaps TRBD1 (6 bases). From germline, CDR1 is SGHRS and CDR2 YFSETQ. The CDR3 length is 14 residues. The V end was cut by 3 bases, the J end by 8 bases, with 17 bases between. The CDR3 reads CASSSPGQGQGYTF. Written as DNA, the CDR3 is TGCGCCAGCAGCTCCCCCGGGCAGGGGCAAGGCTACACCTTC.

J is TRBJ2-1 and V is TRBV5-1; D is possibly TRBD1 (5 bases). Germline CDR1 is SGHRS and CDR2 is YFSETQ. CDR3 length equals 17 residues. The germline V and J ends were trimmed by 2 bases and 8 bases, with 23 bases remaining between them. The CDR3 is CASSLRGSFQLPHEQFF. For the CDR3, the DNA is TGCGCCAGCAGCTTAAGGGGTAGTTTCCAACTCCCCCATGAGCAGTTCTTC.

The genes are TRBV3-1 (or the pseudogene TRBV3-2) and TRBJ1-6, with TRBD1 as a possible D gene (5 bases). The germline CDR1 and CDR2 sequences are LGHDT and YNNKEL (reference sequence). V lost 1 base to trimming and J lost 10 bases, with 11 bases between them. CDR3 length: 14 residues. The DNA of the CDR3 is TGTGCCAGCAGCCAAGGAAGGGGAGGGTCACCCCTCCACTTT. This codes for CASSQGRGGSPLHF.

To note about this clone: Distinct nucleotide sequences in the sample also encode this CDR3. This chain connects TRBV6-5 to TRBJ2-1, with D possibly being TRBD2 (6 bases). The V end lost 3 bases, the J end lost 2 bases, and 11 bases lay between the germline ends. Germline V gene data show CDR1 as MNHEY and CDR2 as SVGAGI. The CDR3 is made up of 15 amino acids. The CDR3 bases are TGTGCCAGCAGTTATAGCGGAGCGACCTACAATGAGCAGTTCTTC. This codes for CASSYSGATYNEQFF.

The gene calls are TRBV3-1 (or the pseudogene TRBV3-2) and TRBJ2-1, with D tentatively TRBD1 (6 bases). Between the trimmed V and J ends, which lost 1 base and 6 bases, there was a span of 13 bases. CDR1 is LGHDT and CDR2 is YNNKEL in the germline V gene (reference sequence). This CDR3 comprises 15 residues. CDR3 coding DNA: TGTGCCAGCAGCCAAGGCTCTAGCAGGGGCAATGAGCAGTTCTTC. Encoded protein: CASSQGSSRGNEQFF.

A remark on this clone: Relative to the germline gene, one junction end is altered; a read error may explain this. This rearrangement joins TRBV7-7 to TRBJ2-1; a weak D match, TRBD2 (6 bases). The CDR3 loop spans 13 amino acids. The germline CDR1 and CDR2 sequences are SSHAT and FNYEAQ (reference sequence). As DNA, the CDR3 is TGTGCTAGCAGCCGAGTCGTCGGGGGTGAGCAGTTCTTC. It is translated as CASSRVVGGEQFF.

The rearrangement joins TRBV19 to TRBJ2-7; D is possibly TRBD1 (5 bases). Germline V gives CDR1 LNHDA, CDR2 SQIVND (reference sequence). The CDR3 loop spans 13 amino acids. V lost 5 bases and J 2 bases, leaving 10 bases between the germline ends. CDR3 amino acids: CASSSRATYEQYF. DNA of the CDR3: TGTGCCAGTAGTTCCAGGGCCACCTACGAGCAGTACTTC.

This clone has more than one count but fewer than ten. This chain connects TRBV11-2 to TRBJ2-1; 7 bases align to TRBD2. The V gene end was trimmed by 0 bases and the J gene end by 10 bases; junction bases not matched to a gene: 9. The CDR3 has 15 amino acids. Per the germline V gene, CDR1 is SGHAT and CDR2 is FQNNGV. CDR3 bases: TGTGCCAGCAGCTTAGACCGTCCGCGGGGAGGGGAGCAGTTCTTC. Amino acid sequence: CASSLDRPRGGEQFF. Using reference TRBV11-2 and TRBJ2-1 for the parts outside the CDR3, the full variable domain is EAGVAQSPRYKIIEKRQSVAFWCNPISGHATLYWYQQILGQGPKLLIQFQNNGVVDDSQLPKDRFSAERLKGVDSTLKIQPAKLEDSAVYLCASSLDRPRGGEQFFGPGTRLTVL.

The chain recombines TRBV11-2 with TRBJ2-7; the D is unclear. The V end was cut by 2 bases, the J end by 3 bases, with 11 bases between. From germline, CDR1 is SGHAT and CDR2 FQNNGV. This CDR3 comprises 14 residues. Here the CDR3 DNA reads TGTGCCAGCAGCTTACGGCCTCAGGACTACGAGCAGTACTTC. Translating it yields CASSLRPQDYEQYF.

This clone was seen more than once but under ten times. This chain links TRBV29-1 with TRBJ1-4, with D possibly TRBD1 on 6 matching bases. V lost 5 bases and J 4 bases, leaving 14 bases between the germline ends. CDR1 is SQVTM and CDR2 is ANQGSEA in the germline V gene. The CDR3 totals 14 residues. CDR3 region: CSVTGGQSNEKLFF. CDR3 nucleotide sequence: TGCAGCGTTACAGGCGGACAGAGTAATGAAAAACTGTTTTTT.

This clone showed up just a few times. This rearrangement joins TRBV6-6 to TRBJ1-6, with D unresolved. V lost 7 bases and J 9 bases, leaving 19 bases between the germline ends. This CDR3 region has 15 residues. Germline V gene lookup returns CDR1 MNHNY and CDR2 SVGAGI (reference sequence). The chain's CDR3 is CASKDGAFGVSPLHF. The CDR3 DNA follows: TGTGCCAGCAAGGATGGAGCGTTCGGCGTTTCACCCCTCCACTTT.

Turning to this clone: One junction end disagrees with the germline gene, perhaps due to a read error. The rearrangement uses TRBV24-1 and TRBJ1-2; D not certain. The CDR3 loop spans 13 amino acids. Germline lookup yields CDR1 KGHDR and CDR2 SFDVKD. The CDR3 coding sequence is TGTGCCACCAGTGATGGCTTCCGATCGGGTATTTCTTTC. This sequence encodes CATSDGFRSGISF.

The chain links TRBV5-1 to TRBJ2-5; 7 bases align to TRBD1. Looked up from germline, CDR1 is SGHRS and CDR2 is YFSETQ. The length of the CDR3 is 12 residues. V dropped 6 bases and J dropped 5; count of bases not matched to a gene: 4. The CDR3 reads CASTEQGETQYF. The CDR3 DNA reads TGCGCCAGCACCGAACAGGGGGAGACCCAGTACTTC.

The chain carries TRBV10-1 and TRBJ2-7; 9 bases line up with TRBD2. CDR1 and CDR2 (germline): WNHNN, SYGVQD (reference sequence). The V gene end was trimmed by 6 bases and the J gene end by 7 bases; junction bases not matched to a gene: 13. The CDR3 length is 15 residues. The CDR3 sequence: CASSPSEAGGREQYF. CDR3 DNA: TGCGCCAGCAGCCCTTCCGAAGCGGGGGGTAGGGAGCAGTACTTC.

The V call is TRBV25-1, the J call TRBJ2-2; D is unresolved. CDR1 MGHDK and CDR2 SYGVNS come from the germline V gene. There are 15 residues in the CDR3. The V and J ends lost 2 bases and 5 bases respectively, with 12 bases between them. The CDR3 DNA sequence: TGTGCCAGCAGTGAACCCATGGCCGGGACCGGGGAGCTGTTTTTT. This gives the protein CASSEPMAGTGELFF.

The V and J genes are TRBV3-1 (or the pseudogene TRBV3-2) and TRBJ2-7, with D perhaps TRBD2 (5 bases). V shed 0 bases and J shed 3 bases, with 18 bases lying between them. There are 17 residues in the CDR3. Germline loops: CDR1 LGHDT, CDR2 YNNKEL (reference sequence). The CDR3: CASSQDSRRLANYEQYF. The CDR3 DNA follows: TGTGCCAGCAGCCAAGATTCGAGGAGGCTAGCCAACTACGAGCAGTACTTC.

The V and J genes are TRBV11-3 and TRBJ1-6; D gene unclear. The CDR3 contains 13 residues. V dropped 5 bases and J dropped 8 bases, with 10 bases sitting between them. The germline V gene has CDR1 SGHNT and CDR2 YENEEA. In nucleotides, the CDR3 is TGTGCCAGCAGCGCAACTAACGATTCACCCCTCCACTTT. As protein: CASSATNDSPLHF.

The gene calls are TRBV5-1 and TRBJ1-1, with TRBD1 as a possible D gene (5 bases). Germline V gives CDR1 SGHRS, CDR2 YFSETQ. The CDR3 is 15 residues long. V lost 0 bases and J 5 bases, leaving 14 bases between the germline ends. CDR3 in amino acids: CASSLAGAEGTEAFF. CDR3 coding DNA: TGCGCCAGCAGCTTGGCTGGGGCGGAGGGTACTGAAGCTTTCTTT.

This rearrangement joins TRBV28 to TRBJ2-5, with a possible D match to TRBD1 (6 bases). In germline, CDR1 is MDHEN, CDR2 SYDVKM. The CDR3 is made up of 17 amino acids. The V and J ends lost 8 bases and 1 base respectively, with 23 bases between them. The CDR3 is CASRTSGAIWGQETQYF. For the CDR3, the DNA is TGTGCCAGCCGTACTTCAGGGGCAATTTGGGGCCAAGAGACCCAGTACTTC.

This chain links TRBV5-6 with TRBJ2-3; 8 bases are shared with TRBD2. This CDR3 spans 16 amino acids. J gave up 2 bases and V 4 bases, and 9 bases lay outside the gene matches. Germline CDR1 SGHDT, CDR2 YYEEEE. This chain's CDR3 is CASSLPGTRYTDTQYF. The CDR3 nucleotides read TGTGCCAGCAGCCTTCCCGGGACTAGATACACAGATACGCAGTATTTT.